This TCR beta chain was captured by sequencing in a study of CD8 T cells in Susac syndrome. Germline V lookup: CDR1 SGHNT, CDR2 YYREEE (reference sequence). Trimming removed 5 bases at V and 0 bases at J, with 12 bases between. The CDR3 spans 15 residues. Random hexamers were used to reverse transcribe an amount of about 0.5 to 1 ug RNA. TCRdb re-called the immunoSEQ multiplex PCR reads through MiXCR, storing one row per CDR3 protein. The table records some 190,000 distinct CDR3 sequences, about 95% of them present only once. This rearrangement joins TRBV5-4 to TRBJ2-1; possible D gene TRBD2, 5 bases. This sequence was found in a human donor in good health. Sequencing was done on a sample of CD4+ T cells from PBMCs. CDR3 protein: CASSPDGISYNEQFF. The CDR3 DNA follows: TGTGCCAGCAGTCCCGACGGGATCTCCTACAATGAGCAGTTCTTC.